A single sample is the source of the 15 T cell receptor beta chains below, sequenced in a study of T cell repertoires in cytomegalovirus infection. TCRdb recomputed calls from the reads with MiXCR, one row per CDR3 protein. The sample consists of around 310,000 distinct CDR3 sequences, around a sixth of them appearing once. The sample comprised PBMCs. Receptors originate from a human donor in good health (CMV status not recorded). Some clones in this sample may be carry-over from other donors' samples.

The chain uses TRBV7-9 and TRBJ2-1; 7 bases agree with TRBD1. Germline V CDR1 and CDR2: SEHNR, FQNEAQ (reference sequence). The CDR3 has 16 residues. V lost 1 base and J lost 6; bases outside the gene matches: 9. The CDR3 region is CASSLEVGQPGNEQFF. The CDR3 nucleotides read TGTGCCAGCAGCTTAGAAGTGGGACAGCCAGGCAATGAGCAGTTCTTC.

This clonotype was detected ten times or more. The rearrangement links TRBV7-3 to TRBJ2-7, with 10 bases matching TRBD2. After removal of 5 bases from V and 2 bases from J, the junction contained 9 bases not matched to a gene. The CDR3 spans 16 residues. The germline V gene encodes CDR1 SGHTA and CDR2 FQGTGA. CDR3: CASSEIAGGPPYEQYF. In nucleotides, the CDR3 is TGTGCCAGCAGCGAAATAGCGGGGGGTCCACCCTACGAGCAGTACTTC.

The gene calls are TRBV2 and TRBJ1-1, with a weak D call TRBD1 (5 bases). V gave up 0 bases and J gave up 0 bases, with 20 bases separating them. Germline CDR1 SNHLY, CDR2 FYNNEI. The CDR3 sequence is 19 residues long. CDR3 nucleotides: TGTGCCAGCAGTGAAGCTGGATTCGGCAGGGTCGGGATGAACACTGAAGCTTTCTTT. It yields the protein CASSEAGFGRVGMNTEAFF.

This clonotype came up many times. The chain has TRBV7-2 and TRBJ1-5; D is uncertain. From germline, CDR1 is SGHTA and CDR2 FQGNSA. The CDR3 extends over 15 amino acids. V shed 6 bases and J shed 3 bases, with 15 bases lying between them. The CDR3 loop reads CASSLLSGNNQPQHF. The CDR3, as DNA: TGTGCCAGCAGTCTACTAAGCGGGAACAATCAGCCCCAGCATTTT. Drawing the rest from reference TRBV7-2 and TRBJ1-5, the complete variable domain is GAGVSQSPSNKVTEKGKDVELRCDPISGHTALYWYRQSLGQGLEFLIYFQGNSAPDKSGLPSDRFSAERTGGSVSTLTIQRTQQEDSAVYLCASSLLSGNNQPQHFGDGTRLSIL.

This clonotype appeared a few times. This chain links TRBV27 with TRBJ1-5; D unclear. V lost 10 bases and J 2 bases, leaving 15 bases between the germline ends. Germline V gene sequence: CDR1 MNHEY, CDR2 SMNVEV (reference sequence). CDR3 length: 14 amino acids. The CDR3 nucleotides are TGTGCCACCTCGCCGGTAAGCGGCAATCAGCCCCAGCATTTT. Protein: CATSPVSGNQPQHF.

J is TRBJ2-2 and V is TRBV9, with D unclear. The CDR3 covers 13 residues. Germline CDR1 reads SGDLS; CDR2 reads YYNGEE. Trimming shortened V by 3 bases and J by 6 bases, and 9 bases separated the two germline ends. As DNA, the CDR3 is TGTGCCAGCAGCGCGCTAGACCCCGGGGAGCTGTTTTTT. Translating gives CASSALDPGELFF.

This rearrangement joins TRBV4-2 to TRBJ1-3, with D tentatively TRBD1 (5 bases). This CDR3 is built from 17 residues. Deletions cut 1 base from V and 1 base from J, with 14 bases between. CDR1 and CDR2 from the germline V gene are LGHNA and YNFKEQ. The CDR3 reads CASSQGQGVGSGNTIYF. The CDR3 DNA reads TGTGCCAGCAGCCAAGGGCAGGGAGTCGGGTCTGGAAACACCATATATTTT.

J is TRBJ2-7 and V is TRBV2; D perhaps matches TRBD1 (5 bases). Trimming left V 7 bases short and J 0 bases short, with 10 bases between. This CDR3 contains 13 residues. Looked up from germline, CDR1 is SNHLY and CDR2 is FYNNEI. The CDR3 loop is CASISDISYEQYF. CDR3 bases: TGTGCCAGCATATCGGACATCTCCTACGAGCAGTACTTC.

This clonotype was seen at least ten times. V is TRBV27 and J is TRBJ2-3; the D is unclear. CDR1 is MNHEY and CDR2 is SMNVEV in the germline V gene (reference sequence). V was clipped by 2 bases and J by 3 bases, with 9 bases between them. CDR3 length equals 14 residues. The DNA of the CDR3 is TGTGCCAGCAGTTTAATCGAGCGAACAGATACGCAGTATTTT. Protein product: CASSLIERTDTQYF.

This clonotype was seen many times. The rearrangement links TRBV11-2 to TRBJ2-1; 8 nucleotides match TRBD2. Germline lookup yields CDR1 SGHAT and CDR2 FQNNGV. The CDR3 loop spans 18 amino acids. Losses at the gene ends were 1 base for V and 4 bases for J; bases not matched to a gene: 12. The CDR3 sequence: CASSLGIGYGGDYNEQFF. The CDR3 DNA is TGTGCCAGCAGCTTAGGAATTGGCTACGGGGGGGATTACAATGAGCAGTTCTTC.

The chain has TRBV10-2 and TRBJ1-5, with 7 bases aligning to TRBD1. CDR1 is WSHSY and CDR2 is SAAADI in the germline V gene. Unmatched junction bases numbered 8, after V lost 6 bases and J lost 6 bases. This CDR3 contains 14 residues. CDR3 amino acids: CASRLTGVSQPQHF. The CDR3 nucleotides read TGCGCCAGCAGACTTACAGGGGTCAGTCAGCCCCAGCATTTT.

This sequence joins TRBV4-1 and TRBJ1-1, with a possible D match to TRBD1 (5 bases). V lost 0 bases to trimming and J lost 0 bases, with 14 bases between them. CDR3 length: 17 residues. From germline, CDR1 is MGHRA and CDR2 YSYEKL. The CDR3 sequence is CASSQEKGRQMNTEAFF. The CDR3 DNA is TGCGCCAGCAGCCAAGAGAAAGGAAGACAGATGAACACTGAAGCTTTCTTT.

In its sample, this clonotype was seen many times. This sequence joins TRBV7-2 and TRBJ2-7; TRBD1 or TRBD2 may be the D gene (6 bases each). V was clipped by 4 bases and J by 0 bases, with 13 bases between them. The CDR3 is made up of 15 amino acids. Germline values: CDR1 SGHTA, CDR2 FQGNSA. Here the CDR3 reads CASSSHRGASYEQYF. Here the CDR3 DNA reads TGTGCCAGCAGCTCCCATAGGGGGGCCTCCTACGAGCAGTACTTC.

This clonotype showed up just a few times. V usage is TRBV3-1 and J usage is TRBJ1-2; a possible D gene is TRBD1 (5 bases). Per germline, CDR1 LGHDT and CDR2 YNNKEL (reference sequence). V was clipped by 4 bases and J by 7 bases, with 19 bases between them. The CDR3 runs to 15 residues. The CDR3 region is CASSRDPRQRGGYTF. The CDR3 region has the DNA TGTGCCAGCAGCCGCGACCCCCGCCAGAGGGGTGGCTACACCTTC.

V usage is TRBV15 and J usage is TRBJ2-1, with a possible D match to TRBD2 (7 bases). Germline assignment: CDR1 LNHNV and CDR2 YYDKDF (reference sequence). Trimming cost V 4 bases and J 6 bases, with 16 bases left between them. The CDR3 spans 15 residues. The CDR3 reads CATSKYGGASNEQFF. CDR3 DNA: TGTGCCACCAGCAAGTATGGGGGGGCCTCCAATGAGCAGTTCTTC.